This section outlines one T cell receptor (beta chain) sequence together with its context. Its antigen is not known. TCRdb reprocessed the reads with MiXCR, giving one entry per CDR3 protein. The table records about 24,000 distinct CDR3 sequences, just under 75% of them present only once. The entry originates in a study of type 1 regulatory T cells. Whole-study context: An in vitro protocol generated T-allo10, a Tr1-enriched, alloantigen-specific CD4 T cell product.

V was trimmed by 4 bases and J by 6 bases, leaving 12 bases between them. This CDR3 region has 14 residues. Germline assignment: CDR1 MGHDK and CDR2 SYGVNS. The V and J genes are TRBV25-1 and TRBJ1-4; D might be TRBD1 (6 bases). This receptor was obtained from a human donor in good health. Input material: cultured T cells, either the whole culture or a sorted T cell fraction (not recorded which). Subset given: Tr1-enriched cell product generated in vitro against host alloantigens. CDR3 nucleotides: TGTGCCAGCAGTGGACAGGCCCGACATGAAAAACTGTTTTTT. It translates to CASSGQARHEKLFF.